The sequence of this T cell receptor (beta chain) was determined in a study of technical replicates of blood from several donors. Repertoires were generated with immunoSEQ multiplex PCR, while TCRdb's copy carries only in-frame clones and drops some. The table shows more than 70,000 clones, with 95% to 97% occurring only once. In germline, CDR1 is SGHRS, CDR2 YFSETQ. V lost 0 bases and J 0 bases, leaving 10 bases between the germline ends. This CDR3 contains 17 residues. The sequence was obtained from a human donor in good health. Source material: T cells isolated from PBMCs. The rearrangement uses TRBV5-1 and TRBJ2-6; no firm D call. The CDR3 is CASSLDALYSGANVLTF. CDR3 DNA sequence: TGCGCCAGCAGCTTGGATGCACTTTACTCTGGGGCCAACGTCCTGACTTTC.